These 9 T cell receptor beta chains originate from one sample sequenced in a study of regulatory T cells in long-lasting Graves disease listed by TCRdb under 2021. The time point label here, explained by the study, means: persistent/refractory GD, antithyroid drugs over 5 years with positive TRAb. For both TCR sequencing and RNA sequencing, RNA was extracted from PBMCs in TRIzol. Library preparation used multiplex PCR. Instrument used: Illumina HiSeq 4000. TCR beta libraries were built with iRepertoire HTBI primers and Arm-PCR amplification of CDR3 regions. TCRdb ran its own pipeline on the public reads, namely fastp trimming at Q25 and MiXCR clone calling, and kept in-frame beta chains. Under each unique CDR3 protein, matching rows form one entry showing the most common genes and DNA. Across this sample there are some 440,000 distinct CDR3 sequences, with less than 25% seen only once. The top ten hold 6.5% to 10% of the sample.

The sample here was peripheral blood mononuclear cells (PBMCs), taken when the disease was refractory, from a patient treated with antithyroid drugs. The receptors shown here come from a female donor with Graves disease.

This chain uses TRBV7-3 with TRBJ2-5, with 8 nucleotides matching TRBD2. Trimming removed 5 bases from V and 1 base from J; junction bases left unmatched: 6. The CDR3 totals 15 residues. Germline CDR1 reads SGHTA; CDR2 reads FQGTGA. CDR3 coding DNA: TGTGCCAGCAGCCCTAGACTAGCGCCCCAAGAGACCCAGTACTTC. It specifies CASSPRLAPQETQYF.

V is TRBV28 and J is TRBJ2-1; 9 positions agree with TRBD2. CDR3 length equals 17 residues. CDR1 is MDHEN and CDR2 is SYDVKM in the germline V gene. J gave up 1 base and V 3 bases, and 7 bases lay outside the gene matches. CDR3 nucleotide sequence: TGTGCCAGCAGTTTCCTACTGACTAGCGGTTCCTACAATGAGCAGTTCTTC. Amino acid sequence: CASSFLLTSGSYNEQFF.

The V gene is TRBV15, the J gene TRBJ1-5; unclear D gene. In germline, CDR1 is LNHNV, CDR2 YYDKDF (reference sequence). The V end was cut by 8 bases, the J end by 0 bases, with 8 bases between. The CDR3 runs to 13 residues. CDR3 loop: CATAGVSNQPQHF. Here the CDR3 DNA reads TGTGCCACCGCAGGAGTTAGCAATCAGCCCCAGCATTTT.

This clonotype came up a few times. This sequence joins TRBV6-5 and TRBJ1-5; D not resolved. Looked up from germline, CDR1 is MNHEY and CDR2 is SVGAGI. With 4 bases removed from V and 3 bases from J, the gap between germline ends came to 10 bases. CDR3 length: 14 amino acids. In DNA, the CDR3 is TGTGCCAGCAGTTCGGAGGGCTACAATCAGCCCCAGCATTTT. Protein sequence: CASSSEGYNQPQHF.

The chain joins TRBV6-2 or TRBV6-3 to TRBJ1-5; maybe TRBD1 (6 bases). The V and J ends lost 5 bases and 6 bases respectively, with 14 bases between them. The CDR3 spans 14 residues. Germline CDR1 is MNHEY and CDR2 is SVGEGT. The CDR3 is CASSPRGGGQPQHF. CDR3 coding DNA: TGTGCCAGCAGTCCGAGGGGGGGGGGTCAGCCCCAGCATTTT.

This clonotype was seen once. This chain connects TRBV9 to TRBJ2-7; weak D call: TRBD1 (6 bases). CDR3 size: 16 residues. CDR1 is SGDLS, CDR2 YYNGEE, per germline. Between the trimmed V and J ends, which lost 0 bases and 8 bases, there was a span of 21 bases. CDR3 sequence: CASSVDFRGHITQQYF. CDR3 bases: TGTGCCAGCAGCGTAGATTTTCGGGGACATATCACTCAGCAGTACTTC.

V is TRBV4-3 and J is TRBJ2-2; possibly TRBD2 for D (6 bases). The CDR3 covers 16 residues. Germline-derived CDR1 and CDR2 are LGHNA and YSLEER. V lost 0 bases to trimming and J lost 7 bases, with 15 bases between them. The CDR3, as DNA: TGCGCCAGCAGCCAAGAGGGGACTCAAGGCATCGGGGAGCTGTTTTTT. This translates into CASSQEGTQGIGELFF.

This clonotype was seen only a few times. V gene TRBV10-3 combines with J gene TRBJ1-1; D is uncertain. Deletions cut 2 bases from V and 0 bases from J, with 7 bases between. Germline V gene sequence: CDR1 ENHRY, CDR2 SYGVKD. This CDR3 has 14 amino acids. The CDR3 reads CAISENPLNTEAFF. The CDR3 bases are TGTGCCATCAGTGAGAACCCATTGAACACTGAAGCTTTCTTT.

Many counts were recorded for this clonotype. V usage is TRBV6-5 and J usage is TRBJ2-7, with no clear D. Germline lookup yields CDR1 MNHEY and CDR2 SVGAGI. Deletions cut 0 bases from V and 2 bases from J, with 14 bases between. CDR3 length: 16 amino acids. Here the CDR3 DNA reads TGTGCCAGCAGTTACTCGAACGAGGAGCCGACCTACGAGCAGTACTTC. It is translated as CASSYSNEEPTYEQYF.